Listed below are T cell receptor beta chains from one sample, sequenced in a study of blood T cell repertoires in COVID-19. The table came from immunoSEQ multiplex PCR; TCRdb's copy has only in-frame clones and leaves some out. This table has about 36,000 clones, over 80% appearing once. Input material: peripheral blood. These receptors were obtained from a human donor in a cohort sampled during active COVID-19. Both conserved end residues are part of each CDR3. D genes are given only for firm matches. Expanded clones get a size class; other rows say once, few or many, or leave the size out.

D gene | J gene | V gene | clone size | CDR3 DNA | CDR3 protein
TRBD1 | TRBJ2-7 | TRBV14 | NA | TGTGCCAGCAGCCAAGAAAACTCTAGAGACAGGGTAACGTCCTACGAGCAGTACTTC | CASSQENSRDRVTSYEQYF
TRBD2 | TRBJ2-1 | TRBV5-1 | NA | TGCGCCAGCAGCCCACGAGCCGGGGGGGATGAGCAGTTCTTC | CASSPRAGGDEQFF
NA | TRBJ2-7 | TRBV7-2 | NA | TGTGCCAGCAGCTCCAGTTTCGGGGTCTATACCTACGAGCAGTACTTC | CASSSSFGVYTYEQYF
TRBD1 | TRBJ1-6 | TRBV7-9 | NA | TGTGCCAGCAGCTACCGACAGGGAAGTTCACCCCTCCACTTT | CASSYRQGSSPLHF
NA | TRBJ1-2 | TRBV6-1 | NA | TGTGCCAGCAGTGAAGTTGGGAGAGCTAACTATGGCTACACCTTC | CASSEVGRANYGYTF
TRBD1 | TRBJ2-2 | TRBV14 | NA | TGTGCCAGCAGCTCCAGACAGGGAACAACCGGGGAGCTGTTTTTT | CASSSRQGTTGELFF
NA | TRBJ2-1 | TRBV2 | few | TGTGCCAGCAGTGATACAGGGATGGAGCAGTTCTTC | CASSDTGMEQFF
NA | TRBJ2-1 | TRBV7-9 | NA | TGTGCCAGCAGAGGGGATTTGGTCTCCCAAAACAATGAGCAGTTCTTC | CASRGDLVSQNNEQFF
NA | TRBJ1-5 | TRBV19 | medium-sized | TGTGCCAGTAGTCCTGGACAGAATAGCAATCAGCCCCAGCATTTT | CASSPGQNSNQPQHF
NA | TRBJ2-7 | TRBV11-3 | NA | TGTGCCAGCAGCCCTAGGGGCGGGATCCCCTACGAGCAGTACTTC | CASSPRGGIPYEQYF
NA | TRBJ1-5 | TRBV7-2 | NA | TGTGCCAGCAGCTCCGACTCCTACTCCCTTCAGCCCCAGCATTTT | CASSSDSYSLQPQHF
TRBD2 | TRBJ2-3 | TRBV6-5 | NA | TGTGCCAGCAGAGTTGCGGGGGGACCCCCCGATACGCAGTATTTT | CASRVAGGPPDTQYF